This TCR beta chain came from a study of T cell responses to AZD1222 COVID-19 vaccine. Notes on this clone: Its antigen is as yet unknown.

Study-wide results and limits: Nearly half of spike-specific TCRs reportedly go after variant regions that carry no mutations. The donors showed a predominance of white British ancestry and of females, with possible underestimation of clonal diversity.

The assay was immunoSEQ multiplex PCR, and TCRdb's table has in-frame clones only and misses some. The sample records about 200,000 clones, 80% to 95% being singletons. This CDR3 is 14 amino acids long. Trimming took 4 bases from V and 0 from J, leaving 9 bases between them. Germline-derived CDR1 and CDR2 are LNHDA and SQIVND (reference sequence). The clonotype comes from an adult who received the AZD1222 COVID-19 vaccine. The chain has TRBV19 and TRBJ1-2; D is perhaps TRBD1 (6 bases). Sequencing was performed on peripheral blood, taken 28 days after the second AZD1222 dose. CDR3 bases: TGTGCCAGTAGTAGGGACACCACTAACTATGGCTACACCTTC. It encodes CASSRDTTNYGYTF.